The rows below give T cell receptor beta chains drawn from one sample of a study of identical twins. Each CDR3 protein is one row after TCRdb ran MiXCR on the 5' RACE reads. The table has around 100,000 distinct CDR3 sequences, just under 6% seen once. Source material: memory T cells sorted from blood. These receptors all stem from a woman aged 50 to 60 in good health. Each CDR3 is given with its conserved first and last residue. D genes are given only for firm matches. Clone size is shown for a subset of rows, as once, few, many or a class of expanded clone.

CDR3 DNA: TGTGCCAGCAGCGTAAAGGACTTCTGGGCCCAAGAGACCCAGTACTTC
CDR3 protein: CASSVKDFWAQETQYF
D gene: .
J gene: TRBJ2-5
clone size: .
V gene: TRBV25-1

CDR3 DNA: TGCGCCAGCAGCTTCCAGGGGGATGAGCAGTTCTTC
CDR3 protein: CASSFQGDEQFF
D gene: TRBD1
J gene: TRBJ2-1
clone size: many
V gene: TRBV5-1

CDR3 DNA: TGTGCCAGCAGCTTAGTGGCTTTCCATGGCTACACCTTC
CDR3 protein: CASSLVAFHGYTF
D gene: .
J gene: TRBJ1-2
clone size: once
V gene: TRBV13

CDR3 DNA: TGTGCCAGCAGCTTTGCACACACCGGGGAGCTGTTTTTT
CDR3 protein: CASSFAHTGELFF
D gene: .
J gene: TRBJ2-2
clone size: .
V gene: TRBV5-6

CDR3 DNA: TGTGCCAGCAGCCAATCCAGACCCCGCGGGAGTTTAAATGAGCAGTTCTTC
CDR3 protein: CASSQSRPRGSLNEQFF
D gene: TRBD2
J gene: TRBJ2-1
clone size: many
V gene: TRBV3-1

CDR3 DNA: TGTGCCAGCCGCCTATTCCCATTTAGGCGTACCAGTGAGCAGTTCTTC
CDR3 protein: CASRLFPFRRTSEQFF
D gene: .
J gene: TRBJ2-1
clone size: .
V gene: TRBV2

CDR3 DNA: TGTGCCAGCACCCCCGGAGGGGGCAGTGGCTACACCTTC
CDR3 protein: CASTPGGGSGYTF
D gene: TRBD1
J gene: TRBJ1-2
clone size: many
V gene: TRBV6-6

CDR3 DNA: TGTGCCAGCAGCGCCCTGGGTGAGCAGTTCTTC
CDR3 protein: CASSALGEQFF
D gene: .
J gene: TRBJ2-1
clone size: few
V gene: TRBV11-1

CDR3 DNA: TGTGCCAGCAGTCCCCTAGCAACTAGCGACCTAGGGTATTTT
CDR3 protein: CASSPLATSDLGYF
D gene: TRBD2
J gene: TRBJ2-3
clone size: many
V gene: TRBV12-3/TRBV12-4

CDR3 DNA: TGCGCCAGCAGACGGGACAGGCCCACCACCGGGGAGCTGTTTTTT
CDR3 protein: CASRRDRPTTGELFF
D gene: TRBD1
J gene: TRBJ2-2
clone size: .
V gene: TRBV5-1

CDR3 DNA: TGTGCCAGCGCGACGGGAGGGATCCGGGAGCTGTTTTTT
CDR3 protein: CASATGGIRELFF
D gene: TRBD2
J gene: TRBJ2-2
clone size: many
V gene: TRBV6-2/TRBV6-3

CDR3 DNA: TGTGCCAGCAGCTTAGAGTGGGCTAGTTACTACGAGCAGTACTTC
CDR3 protein: CASSLEWASYYEQYF
D gene: .
J gene: TRBJ2-7
clone size: many
V gene: TRBV7-2

CDR3 DNA: TGTGCCAGCAGCCACCTACAGGGGGCAACGGGCACCGGGGAGCTGTTTTTT
CDR3 protein: CASSHLQGATGTGELFF
D gene: TRBD1
J gene: TRBJ2-2
clone size: many
V gene: TRBV4-2

CDR3 DNA: TGTGCCAGCAGCGTAGCTCACCCTGGTAGTGACCGGTCAAACACCATATATTTT
CDR3 protein: CASSVAHPGSDRSNTIYF
D gene: .
J gene: TRBJ1-3
clone size: few
V gene: TRBV9

CDR3 DNA: TGTGCCAGCAGTGACATACGCTCCTACGAGCAGTACTTC
CDR3 protein: CASSDIRSYEQYF
D gene: .
J gene: TRBJ2-7
clone size: many
V gene: TRBV6-4

CDR3 DNA: TGTGCCAGCAGCCCCCTAGACAGGTCTGAAGCTTTCTTT
CDR3 protein: CASSPLDRSEAFF
D gene: .
J gene: TRBJ1-1
clone size: .
V gene: TRBV11-2

CDR3 DNA: TGTGCCAGCAGCTCCATACAGGGAGACTATGGCTACACCTTC
CDR3 protein: CASSSIQGDYGYTF
D gene: .
J gene: TRBJ1-2
clone size: many
V gene: TRBV11-2

CDR3 DNA: TGCGCCAGCAGCCGCGGAGGTCACACTGAAGCTTTCTTT
CDR3 protein: CASSRGGHTEAFF
D gene: .
J gene: TRBJ1-1
clone size: many
V gene: TRBV4-1

CDR3 DNA: TGTGCCACCAGTCGCATGAGCAATCAGCCCCAGCATTTT
CDR3 protein: CATSRMSNQPQHF
D gene: .
J gene: TRBJ1-5
clone size: many
V gene: TRBV24-1

CDR3 DNA: TGCGCCAGCAGCCAAGAAGGGCGAGGGACAGGCACAGATACGCAGTATTTT
CDR3 protein: CASSQEGRGTGTDTQYF
D gene: TRBD1
J gene: TRBJ2-3
clone size: .
V gene: TRBV4-1

CDR3 DNA: TGTGCCACCAGCAGAGGACTTCGGACCATTCAGTACTTC
CDR3 protein: CATSRGLRTIQYF
D gene: .
J gene: TRBJ2-4
clone size: many
V gene: TRBV15

CDR3 DNA: TGTGCCACCAGCAGAGGGAGGGGGGGCTATGGCTACACCTTC
CDR3 protein: CATSRGRGGYGYTF
D gene: .
J gene: TRBJ1-2
clone size: many
V gene: TRBV15

CDR3 DNA: TGTGCCAGCAGTTCGCAAATCAATGAGCAGTTCTTC
CDR3 protein: CASSSQINEQFF
D gene: .
J gene: TRBJ2-1
clone size: many
V gene: TRBV6-5

CDR3 DNA: TGTGCCAGCAGCTCGGCCCCTCAGGGCGTCCACAATGAGCAGTTCTTC
CDR3 protein: CASSSAPQGVHNEQFF
D gene: .
J gene: TRBJ2-1
clone size: many
V gene: TRBV7-8

CDR3 DNA: TGCGCCAGCAGCTTGGCAGGGGGTCGCGTGGAAAAACTGTTTTTT
CDR3 protein: CASSLAGGRVEKLFF
D gene: TRBD1
J gene: TRBJ1-4
clone size: .
V gene: TRBV5-1

CDR3 DNA: TGTGCCTCCACGTCGGAGGGTTACAATGAGCAGTTCTTC
CDR3 protein: CASTSEGYNEQFF
D gene: .
J gene: TRBJ2-1
clone size: few
V gene: TRBV30

CDR3 DNA: TGCAGTGCTAGAGATAGGGGGAGGGGGGCTTTCTTT
CDR3 protein: CSARDRGRGAFF
D gene: .
J gene: TRBJ1-1
clone size: many
V gene: TRBV20-1

CDR3 DNA: TGTGCCAGCAACCTTCTACACAGAAGCAATGAGCAGTTCTTC
CDR3 protein: CASNLLHRSNEQFF
D gene: .
J gene: TRBJ2-1
clone size: many
V gene: TRBV11-2

CDR3 DNA: TGTGCAGGAGGGAACACCGGGGAGCTGTTTTTT
CDR3 protein: CAGGNTGELFF
D gene: .
J gene: TRBJ2-2
clone size: many
V gene: TRBV6-1